The following is a T cell receptor (beta chain) sequence with its context. This record belongs to a study of technical replicates of blood from a handful of donors. Looked up from germline, CDR1 is GTSNPN and CDR2 is SVGIG (reference sequence). This CDR3 has 11 residues. Profiling relied on immunoSEQ multiplex PCR, and the TCRdb table lists in-frame clones only, not all of them. The repertoire holds under 95,000 clones, with roughly 94% as singletons. Sequencing used T cells isolated from PBMCs. The chain combines TRBV30 with TRBJ2-5; D may be TRBD2 (5 bases). This TCR derives from a human donor in good health. The CDR3 protein is CSCEGWETQYF. The CDR3, as DNA: TGTTCGTGCGAGGGATGGGAGACCCAGTACTTC.